These 26 T cell receptor beta chains share one sample of origin, sequenced in a study of blood T cell repertoires in COVID-19. Assay used: immunoSEQ multiplex PCR; TCRdb lists only in-frame clones, some missing. The profile shows approximately 90,000 clones, approximately 86% of them singletons. The specimen sequenced was peripheral blood. These receptor sequences come from a man in his fifties or sixties with acute or convalescent COVID-19.

The chain is built from TRBV4-1 and TRBJ1-1; D is unclear. Germline values: CDR1 MGHRA, CDR2 YSYEKL. V lost 4 bases, J lost 1 base, and 13 bases lay in between. This CDR3 is built from 15 residues. DNA of the CDR3: TGCGCCAGCAGCCTTTCTAGTCTTGGGAACACTGAAGCTTTCTTT. Its translation is CASSLSSLGNTEAFF.

The chain has TRBV5-1 and TRBJ2-5; 9 positions agree with TRBD2. The J segment lost 1 base and the V segment lost 3 bases, leaving 4 bases of the junction unmatched. The CDR3 is 15 amino acids. CDR1 SGHRS and CDR2 YFSETQ come from the germline V gene. The CDR3 coding sequence is TGCGCCAGCAGCTCCTTAGCGGGGGCCCAAGAGACCCAGTACTTC. Residues: CASSSLAGAQETQYF.

The chain is built from TRBV10-1 and TRBJ1-1, with a possible D match to TRBD1 (6 bases). V shed 5 bases and J shed 8 bases, with 15 bases lying between them. The CDR3 length is 13 residues. The germline CDR1 and CDR2 sequences are WNHNN and SYGVQD (reference sequence). CDR3 DNA: TGCGCCAGCAGTACCCCAGGGGCCGGGGAAGCTTTCTTT. Translating gives CASSTPGAGEAFF.

This chain connects TRBV30 to TRBJ1-3; D call uncertain. V was clipped by 5 bases and J by 3 bases, with 14 bases between them. This CDR3 contains 14 residues. The germline gives CDR1 GTSNPN, CDR2 SVGIG (reference sequence). In DNA, the CDR3 is TGTGCCTGGGGGGTCCTTCTAGGTGGAAACACCATATATTTT. Its translation: CAWGVLLGGNTIYF.

The chain is built from TRBV10-3 and TRBJ2-3; a weak D match, TRBD1 (6 bases). V gave up 10 bases and J gave up 0 bases, with 11 bases separating them. The CDR3 is made up of 13 amino acids. The V gene's germline CDR1 is ENHRY and CDR2 SYGVKD. CDR3 sequence reads: CASRDTSTDTQYF. The DNA for the CDR3 is TGTGCCAGCAGGGACACCAGCACAGATACGCAGTATTTT.

The chain joins TRBV30 to TRBJ2-2; 9 nucleotides align to TRBD2. The CDR3 consists of 16 residues. Losses at the gene ends were 1 base for V and 3 bases for J; bases not matched to a gene: 6. Germline values: CDR1 GTSNPN, CDR2 SVGIG (reference sequence). In DNA, the CDR3 is TGTGCCTGGAGTGACCAAGGACTAGCGTACACCGGGGAGCTGTTTTTT. Protein: CAWSDQGLAYTGELFF.

The V gene is TRBV6-5, the J gene TRBJ2-6; TRBD2 might be the D (5 bases). The germline V gene encodes CDR1 MNHEY and CDR2 SVGAGI. The V gene lost 0 bases and the J gene lost 1 base, with 7 bases spanning the gap. The CDR3 is 16 amino acids. For the CDR3, the DNA is TGTGCCAGCAGTTACTCGACGGGGTCTGGGGCCAACGTCCTGACTTTC. It specifies CASSYSTGSGANVLTF.

The chain carries TRBV29-1 and TRBJ1-1; D may be TRBD1 (5 bases). Germline CDR1 is SQVTM and CDR2 is ANQGSEA. The V end was cut by 6 bases, the J end by 0 bases, with 11 bases between. This CDR3 has 13 amino acids. CDR3 nucleotide sequence: TGCAGCGTCATGGGGGGTCTGAACACTGAAGCTTTCTTT. It translates to CSVMGGLNTEAFF.

This clone was counted a single time. The gene calls are TRBV2 and TRBJ1-2; 8 bases map to TRBD1. Losses at the gene ends were 4 bases for V and 3 bases for J; bases not matched to a gene: 1. The germline V gene encodes CDR1 SNHLY and CDR2 FYNNEI. This CDR3 is 13 amino acids long. DNA of the CDR3: TGTGCCAGCAGTGTGGACAGGGACTATGGCTACACCTTC. Its protein product is CASSVDRDYGYTF.

This chain uses TRBV7-2 with TRBJ1-5, with 10 bases identical to TRBD1. The germline CDR1 and CDR2 sequences are SGHTA and FQGNSA. V lost 6 bases to trimming and J lost 9 bases; unmatched junction nucleotides: 11. There are 15 residues in the CDR3. Here the CDR3 DNA reads TGTGCCAGCAGACTCGACAGGGGGCGATTCAGGCCCCAGCATTTT. Encoded protein: CASRLDRGRFRPQHF.

This clone came up once. V and J are TRBV3-1 (or the pseudogene TRBV3-2) and TRBJ1-1; perhaps TRBD1 as D (5 bases). The CDR3 extends over 15 amino acids. From germline, CDR1 is LGHDT and CDR2 YNNKEL (reference sequence). V dropped 1 base and J dropped 3 bases, with 12 bases sitting between them. CDR3 coding DNA: TGTGCCAGCAGCCAAGGGTGGGGCGGAGACACTGAAGCTTTCTTT. Translated: CASSQGWGGDTEAFF.

The chain employs TRBV27 and TRBJ1-5, with 9 bases fitting TRBD1. CDR3 length: 19 residues. The V and J ends lost 2 bases and 0 bases, in that order; junction bases with no gene match: 11. Germline CDR1 is MNHEY and CDR2 is SMNVEV (reference sequence). The CDR3 spells CASSLEWDREIYSNQPQHF. CDR3 nucleotides: TGTGCCAGCAGTTTAGAATGGGACAGGGAAATCTATAGCAATCAGCCCCAGCATTTT.

This clone was recorded only once. V gene TRBV7-8 combines with J gene TRBJ1-2; 7 bases match TRBD1. Germline V lookup: CDR1 SGHVS, CDR2 FQNEAQ. V lost 0 bases to trimming and J lost 5 bases; unmatched junction nucleotides: 6. CDR3 length: 15 residues. CDR3: CASSLAGQNFYGYTF. As DNA, the CDR3 is TGTGCCAGCAGCTTAGCGGGACAGAATTTTTATGGCTACACCTTC. The whole variable domain, filled in from reference TRBV7-8 and TRBJ1-2, reads GAGVSQSPRYKVAKRGQDVALRCDPISGHVSLFWYQQALGQGPEFLTYFQNEAQLDKSGLPSDRFFAERPEGSVSTLKIQRTQQEDSAVYLCASSLAGQNFYGYTFGSGTRLTVV.

The CDR3 reads CASSAGTGGFQETQYF. The CDR3 DNA follows: TGTGCCAGCAGTGCAGGGACAGGGGGCTTCCAAGAGACCCAGTACTTC. The V and J genes are TRBV6-1 and TRBJ2-5; 12 positions agree with TRBD1. The CDR3 sequence is 16 residues long. With 4 bases clipped from V and 1 base from J, the junction kept 4 bases outside the gene matches. Germline loops: CDR1 MNHNS, CDR2 SASEGT.

This clone was seen a single time. The chain joins TRBV18 to TRBJ2-3; D remains ambiguous. The CDR3 covers 13 residues. V gave up 6 bases and J gave up 0 bases, with 7 bases separating them. Germline lookup yields CDR1 KGHSH and CDR2 LQKENI. This CDR3 is CASSPQSTDTQYF. The CDR3, as DNA: TGTGCCAGCTCCCCCCAAAGCACAGATACGCAGTATTTT.

The CDR3 region has the DNA TGCGCCAGCAGCTCGACAGGGGGCTCGGGAGCTTTCTTT. Residues: CASSSTGGSGAFF. The chain uses TRBV5-1 and TRBJ1-1; 10 bases fit TRBD1. Germline V gene sequence: CDR1 SGHRS, CDR2 YFSETQ. Trimming at V came to 3 bases and at J to 10 bases, leaving 6 bases not matched to a gene. This CDR3 is 13 amino acids long. Drawing the rest from reference TRBV5-1 and TRBJ1-1, the complete variable domain is KAGVTQTPRYLIKTRGQQVTLSCSPISGHRSVSWYQQTPGQGLQFLFEYFSETQRNKGNFPGRFSGRQFSNSRSEMNVSTLELGDSALYLCASSSTGGSGAFFGQGTRLTVV.

The chain recombines TRBV30 with TRBJ2-7; maybe TRBD1 (5 bases). Germline CDR1 GTSNPN, CDR2 SVGIG (reference sequence). The length of the CDR3 is 10 residues. Trimming removed 5 bases from V and 4 bases from J, with 6 bases in between. CDR3 DNA: TGTGCCTGGGGGGCTTACGAGCAGTACTTC. This encodes CAWGAYEQYF.

This chain connects TRBV7-8 to TRBJ1-5; the D is unclear. The CDR3 loop spans 14 amino acids. Germline V CDR1 and CDR2: SGHVS, FQNEAQ. Trimming left V 4 bases short and J 2 bases short, with 9 bases between. For the CDR3, the DNA is TGTGCCAGCAGCTCCCGGGAGGGCAATCAGCCCCAGCATTTT. Encoded protein: CASSSREGNQPQHF. Together with reference TRBV7-8 and TRBJ1-5, the CDR3 gives the full variable domain: GAGVSQSPRYKVAKRGQDVALRCDPISGHVSLFWYQQALGQGPEFLTYFQNEAQLDKSGLPSDRFFAERPEGSVSTLKIQRTQQEDSAVYLCASSSREGNQPQHFGDGTRLSIL.

The J gene is TRBJ2-1, the V gene TRBV9; TRBD2 matches 7 bases. Per germline, CDR1 SGDLS and CDR2 YYNGEE. V was clipped by 3 bases and J by 0 bases; unmatched bases: 3. The CDR3 covers 15 residues. CDR3 DNA sequence: TGTGCCAGCAGCGGCTCTAGCGGCTCCTACAATGAGCAGTTCTTC. It yields the protein CASSGSSGSYNEQFF.

V usage is TRBV29-1 and J usage is TRBJ2-1; 8 positions match TRBD2. The CDR3 has 13 amino acids. Germline lookup yields CDR1 SQVTM and CDR2 ANQGSEA. V lost 7 bases and J lost 9; bases outside the gene matches: 11. CDR3 in amino acids: CSAPGTSGIEQFF. As DNA, the CDR3 is TGCAGCGCACCGGGGACTAGTGGTATTGAGCAGTTCTTC.

The chain uses TRBV9 and TRBJ2-7; a possible D gene is TRBD1 (5 bases). Germline values: CDR1 SGDLS, CDR2 YYNGEE. This CDR3 is 14 amino acids long. V shed 0 bases and J shed 2 bases, with 9 bases lying between them. For the CDR3, the DNA is TGTGCCAGCAGCGTAGGACAGAAAACCTACGAGCAGTACTTC. Amino acid sequence: CASSVGQKTYEQYF.

V usage is TRBV7-2 and J usage is TRBJ1-4; 10 bases line up with TRBD1. The V gene's germline CDR1 is SGHTA and CDR2 FQGNSA. Trimming removed 3 bases from V and 10 bases from J; junction bases left unmatched: 2. The length of the CDR3 is 13 residues. The DNA for the CDR3 is TGTGCCAGCAGCTTGGGGACAGGGGTAAAACTGTTTTTT. Amino acid sequence: CASSLGTGVKLFF. Together with reference TRBV7-2 and TRBJ1-4, the CDR3 gives the full variable domain: GAGVSQSPSNKVTEKGKDVELRCDPISGHTALYWYRQSLGQGLEFLIYFQGNSAPDKSGLPSDRFSAERTGGSVSTLTIQRTQQEDSAVYLCASSLGTGVKLFFGSGTQLSVL.

The chain uses TRBV6-5 and TRBJ2-7; TRBD1 aligns across 9 bases. V was pared by 6 bases and J by 4 bases, with 10 bases of the junction left unmatched. Per the germline V gene, CDR1 is MNHEY and CDR2 is SVGAGI. This CDR3 is built from 15 residues. The CDR3 reads CASSRQRQGEYEQYF. The CDR3 nucleotides read TGTGCCAGCAGCCGACAGAGACAGGGGGAATACGAGCAGTACTTC.

The CDR3 loop is CASSLATTGELFF. The CDR3 region has the DNA TGCGCCAGCAGCTTGGCCACTACCGGGGAGCTGTTTTTT. The rearrangement joins TRBV5-1 to TRBJ2-2; D unresolved. V was pared by 0 bases and J by 5 bases, with 5 bases between. Germline V gene sequence: CDR1 SGHRS, CDR2 YFSETQ. This CDR3 region has 13 residues.

The rearrangement links TRBV30 to TRBJ2-1; 7 bases are shared with TRBD1. With V trimmed by 6 bases and J by 3 bases, 5 bases remained unmatched. The CDR3 spans 13 residues. The germline V gene encodes CDR1 GTSNPN and CDR2 SVGIG (reference sequence). The CDR3, as DNA: TGTGCCTGTATAGGGGGCATCTACAATGAGCAGTTCTTC. Translating it yields CACIGGIYNEQFF.

V and J are TRBV11-3 and TRBJ2-3, with 10 positions matching TRBD2. Germline V gene lookup returns CDR1 SGHNT and CDR2 YENEEA. This CDR3 has 16 amino acids. Germline trimming cut 1 base from V and 6 bases from J; bases unmatched to any gene: 7. CDR3 in amino acids: CASSLGLAGALDTQYF. For the CDR3, the DNA is TGTGCCAGCAGCTTAGGTCTAGCGGGGGCGTTGGATACGCAGTATTTT.